This TCR beta chain was observed in a study of metastatic and nonmetastatic thyroid tumors. No treatment of any kind had been given to any patient before thyroid surgery. TCRdb re-called clones from the PCR reads using MiXCR. The sample yields some 30,000 clones, roughly a tenth seen once. With respect to this clone: Antigen unknown.

Study conclusions and caveats: Compared with benign nodules, malignant thyroid tumors were reported to have significantly higher TCR beta diversity in both blood and tumor.

The sequenced material came from blood. This clonotype was sampled from a female donor with papillary thyroid cancer or a benign thyroid nodule (not recorded which). Some clones in this sample may be carry-over from other donors' samples.

CDR3 sequence reads: CASSVSTSGTDTQYF. The DNA for the CDR3 is TGTGCCAGCAGTGTATCGACTAGCGGGACAGATACGCAGTATTTT. The V gene is TRBV6-1, the J gene TRBJ2-3; 10 nucleotides align to TRBD2. CDR3 size: 15 residues. Germline lookup yields CDR1 MNHNS and CDR2 SASEGT. Trimming at V came to 4 bases and at J to 3 bases, leaving 4 bases not matched to a gene.